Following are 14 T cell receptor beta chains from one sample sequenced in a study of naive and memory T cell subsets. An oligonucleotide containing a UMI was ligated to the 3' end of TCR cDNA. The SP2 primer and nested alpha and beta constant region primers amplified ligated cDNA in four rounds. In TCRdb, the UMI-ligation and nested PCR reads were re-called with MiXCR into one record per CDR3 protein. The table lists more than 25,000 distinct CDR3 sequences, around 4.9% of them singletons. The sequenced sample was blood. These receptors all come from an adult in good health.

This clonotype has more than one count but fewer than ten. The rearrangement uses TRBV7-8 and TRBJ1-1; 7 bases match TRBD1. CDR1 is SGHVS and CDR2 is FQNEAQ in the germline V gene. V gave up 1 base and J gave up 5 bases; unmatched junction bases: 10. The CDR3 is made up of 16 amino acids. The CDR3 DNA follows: TGTGCCAGCAGCTTAGATATCCAAAACAGGGGAACTGAAGCTTTCTTT. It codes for CASSLDIQNRGTEAFF. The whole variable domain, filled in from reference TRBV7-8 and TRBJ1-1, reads GAGVSQSPRYKVAKRGQDVALRCDPISGHVSLFWYQQALGQGPEFLTYFQNEAQLDKSGLPSDRFFAERPEGSVSTLKIQRTQQEDSAVYLCASSLDIQNRGTEAFFGQGTRLTVV.

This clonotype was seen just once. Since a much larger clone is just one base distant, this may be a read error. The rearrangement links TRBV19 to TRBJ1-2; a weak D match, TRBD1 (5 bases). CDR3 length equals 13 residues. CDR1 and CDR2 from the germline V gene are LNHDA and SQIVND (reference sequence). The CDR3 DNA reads TGTGCCAGTAGGTCCGGGACTTCCTATGGCGACACCTTC. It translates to CASRSGTSYGDTF. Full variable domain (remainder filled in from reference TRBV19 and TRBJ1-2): DGGITQSPKYLFRKEGQNVTLSCEQNLNHDAMYWYRQDPGQGLRLIYYSQIVNDFQKGDIAEGYSVSREKKESFPLTVTSAQKNPTAFYLCASRSGTSYGDTFGSGTRLTVV.

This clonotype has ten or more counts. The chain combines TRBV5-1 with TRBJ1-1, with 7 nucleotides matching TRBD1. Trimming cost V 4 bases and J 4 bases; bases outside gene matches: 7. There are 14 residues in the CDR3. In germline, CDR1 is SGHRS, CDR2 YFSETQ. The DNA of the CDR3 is TGCGCCAGCAGCCCCTCAGGGGGGCCCACTGAAGCTTTCTTT. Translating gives CASSPSGGPTEAFF. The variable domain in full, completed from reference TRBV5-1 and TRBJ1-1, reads KAGVTQTPRYLIKTRGQQVTLSCSPISGHRSVSWYQQTPGQGLQFLFEYFSETQRNKGNFPGRFSGRQFSNSRSEMNVSTLELGDSALYLCASSPSGGPTEAFFGQGTRLTVV.

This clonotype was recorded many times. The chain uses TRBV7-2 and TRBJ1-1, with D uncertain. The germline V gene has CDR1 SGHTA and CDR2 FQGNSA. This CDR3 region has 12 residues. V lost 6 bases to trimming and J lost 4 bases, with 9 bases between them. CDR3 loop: CASSRRATEAFF. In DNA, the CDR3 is TGTGCCAGCAGTCGAAGGGCCACTGAAGCTTTCTTT.

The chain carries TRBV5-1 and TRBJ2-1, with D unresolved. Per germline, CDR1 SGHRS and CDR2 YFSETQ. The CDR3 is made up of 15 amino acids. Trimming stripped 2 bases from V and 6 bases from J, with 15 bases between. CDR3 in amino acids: CASSFTSKRRNEQFF. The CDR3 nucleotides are TGCGCCAGCAGCTTCACTTCTAAAAGACGCAATGAGCAGTTCTTC. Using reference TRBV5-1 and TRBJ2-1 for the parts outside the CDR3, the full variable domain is KAGVTQTPRYLIKTRGQQVTLSCSPISGHRSVSWYQQTPGQGLQFLFEYFSETQRNKGNFPGRFSGRQFSNSRSEMNVSTLELGDSALYLCASSFTSKRRNEQFFGPGTRLTVL.

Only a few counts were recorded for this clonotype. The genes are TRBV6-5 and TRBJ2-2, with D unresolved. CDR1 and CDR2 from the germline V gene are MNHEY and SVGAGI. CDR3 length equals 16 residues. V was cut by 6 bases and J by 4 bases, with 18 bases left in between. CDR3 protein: CASSPLYNSATGELFF. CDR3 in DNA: TGTGCCAGCAGCCCACTGTATAACTCAGCCACCGGGGAGCTGTTTTTT.

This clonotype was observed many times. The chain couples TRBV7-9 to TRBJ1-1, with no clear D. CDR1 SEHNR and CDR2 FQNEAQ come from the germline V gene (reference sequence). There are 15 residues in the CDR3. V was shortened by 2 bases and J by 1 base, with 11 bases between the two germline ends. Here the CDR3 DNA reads TGTGCCAGCAGCTTAACGCACCAAGAGAACACTGAAGCTTTCTTT. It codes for CASSLTHQENTEAFF.

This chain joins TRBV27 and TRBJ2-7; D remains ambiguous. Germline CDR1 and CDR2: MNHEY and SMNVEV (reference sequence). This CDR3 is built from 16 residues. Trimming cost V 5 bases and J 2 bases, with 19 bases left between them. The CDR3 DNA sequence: TGTGCCAGCAGTGCCCGGCCGCTAAGCATCCCCTACGAGCAGTACTTC. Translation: CASSARPLSIPYEQYF.

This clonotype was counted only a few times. CDR3 sequence (DNA): TGTGCCAGCAGCCAAGATCGCCCCCCAAAATCATCCTACGAGCAGTACTTC. As protein: CASSQDRPPKSSYEQYF. The rearrangement links TRBV14 to TRBJ2-7; D ambiguous. Germline CDR1 and CDR2: SGHDN and FVKESK. CDR3 length equals 17 residues. V gave up 0 bases and J gave up 1 base, with 16 bases separating them.

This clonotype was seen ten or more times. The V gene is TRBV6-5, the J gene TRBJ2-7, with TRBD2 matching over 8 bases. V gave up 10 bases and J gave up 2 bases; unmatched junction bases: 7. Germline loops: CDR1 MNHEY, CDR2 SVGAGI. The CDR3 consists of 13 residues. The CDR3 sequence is CATRERGTYEQYF. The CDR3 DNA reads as TGTGCCACCCGGGAGCGGGGGACCTACGAGCAGTACTTC.

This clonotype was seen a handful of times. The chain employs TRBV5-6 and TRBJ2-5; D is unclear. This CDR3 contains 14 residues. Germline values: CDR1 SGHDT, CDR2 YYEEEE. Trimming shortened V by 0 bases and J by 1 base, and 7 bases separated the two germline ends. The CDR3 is CASSLGDSQETQYF. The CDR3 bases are TGTGCCAGCAGCTTGGGAGATTCCCAAGAGACCCAGTACTTC. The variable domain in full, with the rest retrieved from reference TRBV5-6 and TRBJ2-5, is DAGVTQSPTHLIKTRGQQVTLRCSPKSGHDTVSWYQQALGQGPQFIFQYYEEEERQRGNFPDRFSGHQFPNYSSELNVNALLLGDSALYLCASSLGDSQETQYFGPGTRLLVL.

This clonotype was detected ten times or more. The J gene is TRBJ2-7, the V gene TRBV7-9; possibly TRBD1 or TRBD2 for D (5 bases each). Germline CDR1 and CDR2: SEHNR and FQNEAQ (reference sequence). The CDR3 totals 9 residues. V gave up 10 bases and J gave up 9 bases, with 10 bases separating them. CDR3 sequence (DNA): TGTGCCACTGGGGGATCGCAGTACTTC. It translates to CATGGSQYF.

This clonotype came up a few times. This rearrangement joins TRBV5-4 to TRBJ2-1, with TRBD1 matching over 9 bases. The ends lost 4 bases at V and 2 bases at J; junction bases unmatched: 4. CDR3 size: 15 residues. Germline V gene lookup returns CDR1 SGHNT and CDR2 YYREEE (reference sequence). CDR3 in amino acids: CASSLTGGPYNEQFF. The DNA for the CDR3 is TGTGCCAGCAGCCTTACAGGGGGCCCCTACAATGAGCAGTTCTTC.

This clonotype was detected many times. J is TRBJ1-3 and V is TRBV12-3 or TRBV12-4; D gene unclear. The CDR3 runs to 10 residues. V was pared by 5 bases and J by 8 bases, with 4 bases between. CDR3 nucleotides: TGTGCCAGCAGTATTTACACCATATATTTT. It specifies CASSIYTIYF.